This TCR beta chain was sequenced for a study of cytomegalovirus exposure and HLA in healthy donors. Data came from immunoSEQ multiplex PCR; TCRdb stores just in-frame clones and leaves some out. Of around 140,000 clones listed, around 87% are singletons. The ends were cut back, 2 bases at V and 3 bases at J, with 15 bases in the middle. Looked up from germline, CDR1 is SGHRS and CDR2 is YFSETQ. The CDR3 is 15 amino acids. Material: PBMCs. The sequence derives from a man aged 18 to 29 in good health and CMV-seropositive. The chain couples TRBV5-1 to TRBJ2-7, with D possibly matching TRBD1 (6 bases). CDR3 in amino acids: CASSFTSLGGYEQYF. The CDR3 region has the DNA TGCGCCAGCAGCTTCACCTCGCTAGGGGGCTACGAGCAGTACTTC.